This TCR beta chain comes out of a study of T cell changes during pregnancy in multiple sclerosis. Trimming stripped 0 bases from V and 4 bases from J, with 14 bases between. The CDR3 sequence is 15 residues long. The germline CDR1 and CDR2 sequences are SGHNT and YYREEE (reference sequence). Sequencing used immunoSEQ multiplex PCR; TCRdb keeps in-frame clones, though not all of them. The sample contains around 60,000 clones, roughly 87% of which appear only once. The source of this sequence is a female donor with multiple sclerosis, enrolled in a pregnancy study. The chain couples TRBV5-4 to TRBJ2-7, with a tentative D call TRBD2 (5 bases). This specimen was peripheral blood, taken in the first trimester of pregnancy. The CDR3 here is CASSLGTGINYEQYF. The CDR3 region has the DNA TGTGCCAGCAGCTTGGGGACTGGAATCAATTACGAGCAGTACTTC.